Sequencing of this T cell receptor (beta chain) was carried out in a study of response to subunit inactivated influenza vaccine. Each CDR3 protein is one row after TCRdb ran MiXCR on the RT-PCR reads. There are about 700,000 distinct CDR3 sequences in the sample; 15% to 17% occur only once, and approximately 10% lies in the top ten. This clonotype showed up just a few times. The specimen comprised PBMCs from blood, sampled less than 13 days after vaccination. This clonotype was sampled from a man aged 45-65 years who received an inactivated influenza vaccine.

The chain's CDR3 is CASSLNSGTINHEQYF. CDR3 DNA sequence: TGTGCCAGCTCACTCAATTCCGGGACAATTAACCACGAGCAGTACTTC. V usage is TRBV18 and J usage is TRBJ2-7, with D possibly being TRBD1 (6 bases). CDR1 and CDR2 (germline): KGHSH, LQKENI. Deletions cut 4 bases from V and 5 bases from J, with 21 bases between. The CDR3 consists of 16 residues.